The 26 T cell receptor beta chains reported below all come from one sample, sequenced in a study of blood T cell repertoires in COVID-19. Using immunoSEQ multiplex PCR, the repertoire was profiled, and TCRdb retains in-frame clones only, with some absent. The table includes about 230,000 clones, 83% detected once. Specimen: peripheral blood. The receptors derive from a woman between 70 and 85 years old with active or convalescent COVID-19.

This chain joins TRBV14 and TRBJ2-2, with 7 bases that match TRBD1. The CDR3 contains 14 residues. V lost 3 bases to trimming and J lost 6 bases; unmatched junction nucleotides: 4. In germline, CDR1 is SGHDN, CDR2 FVKESK. CDR3 nucleotide sequence: TGTGCCAGCAGCCATACACAGGGGCCCGGGGAGCTGTTTTTT. It yields the protein CASSHTQGPGELFF.

A single count supports this clone. The chain carries TRBV15 and TRBJ1-1; D is undetermined. Germline lookup yields CDR1 LNHNV and CDR2 YYDKDF (reference sequence). The CDR3 sequence is 13 residues long. V was clipped by 4 bases and J by 6 bases, with 12 bases between them. CDR3: CATSKRLGAEAFF. Written as DNA, the CDR3 is TGTGCCACCAGCAAGAGGCTGGGAGCTGAAGCTTTCTTT.

This rearrangement joins TRBV7-9 to TRBJ2-7; 7 bases align to TRBD1. This CDR3 is 12 amino acids long. V shed 8 bases and J 4 bases; nucleotides not matched to a gene: 5. Germline CDR1 is SEHNR and CDR2 is FQNEAQ (reference sequence). The CDR3 bases are TGTGCCAGCGGAACAGGGGAATACGAGCAGTACTTC. Protein sequence: CASGTGEYEQYF.

The chain has TRBV14 and TRBJ2-7; TRBD2 might be the D (5 bases). V was clipped by 0 bases and J by 2 bases, with 20 bases between them. The CDR3 runs to 18 residues. Germline CDR1 reads SGHDN; CDR2 reads FVKESK. CDR3 protein: CASSQDTSGASFTYEQYF. CDR3 DNA: TGTGCCAGCAGCCAAGATACTTCAGGCGCTAGCTTTACCTACGAGCAGTACTTC.

This clone was found a few times. The chain has TRBV29-1 and TRBJ2-7; the match to TRBD1 covers 11 bases. Germline trimming cut 2 bases from V and 2 bases from J; bases unmatched to any gene: 2. The V gene's germline CDR1 is SQVTM and CDR2 ANQGSEA. This CDR3 is built from 14 residues. The CDR3 nucleotides are TGCAGCGTTGAACGGGACAGGGGGACCTACGAGCAGTACTTC. Encoded protein: CSVERDRGTYEQYF.

The gene calls are TRBV2 and TRBJ2-1; maybe TRBD2 (7 bases). The germline CDR1 and CDR2 sequences are SNHLY and FYNNEI. The CDR3 covers 14 residues. Trimming stripped 7 bases from V and 10 bases from J, with 20 bases between. The CDR3 reads CASTLGGGVKEQFF. DNA for the CDR3: TGTGCCAGCACCCTTGGCGGGGGCGTCAAGGAGCAGTTCTTC.

J is TRBJ2-7 and V is TRBV5-1, with a weak D call TRBD1 (6 bases). Per the germline V gene, CDR1 is SGHRS and CDR2 is YFSETQ. Trimming shortened V by 4 bases and J by 7 bases, and 18 bases separated the two germline ends. This CDR3 is built from 14 residues. The CDR3 is CASSPRDTLWEQYF. CDR3 nucleotides: TGCGCCAGCAGCCCCCGGGACACCCTTTGGGAGCAGTACTTC.

This clone was seen a handful of times. V and J are TRBV19 and TRBJ1-2; D gene uncertain. Trimming shortened V by 3 bases and J by 4 bases, and 15 bases separated the two germline ends. This CDR3 has 15 amino acids. Germline assignment: CDR1 LNHDA and CDR2 SQIVND (reference sequence). CDR3 in amino acids: CASSISLDLGYGYTF. For the CDR3, the DNA is TGTGCCAGTAGTATCAGCCTAGACCTTGGCTATGGCTACACCTTC.

V gene TRBV6-4 combines with J gene TRBJ2-3, with D possibly being TRBD2 (6 bases). Trimming stripped 5 bases from V and 4 bases from J, with 13 bases between. CDR3 length: 14 amino acids. Per the germline V gene, CDR1 is MRHNA and CDR2 is SNTAGT. Here the CDR3 DNA reads TGTGCCAGCAGTCCGGGACTGATCCCAGATACGCAGTATTTT. Amino acids: CASSPGLIPDTQYF.

The chain employs TRBV28 and TRBJ1-5; D is uncertain. The germline V and J ends were trimmed by 5 bases and 11 bases, with 10 bases remaining between them. The CDR3 runs 11 residues. Germline V lookup: CDR1 MDHEN, CDR2 SYDVKM. Written as DNA, the CDR3 is TGTGCCAGCAGTCACGTGAGGGCCCAGCATTTT. Translating gives CASSHVRAQHF. Looking up the rest from reference TRBV28 and TRBJ1-5 gives the full variable domain: DVKVTQSSRYLVKRTGEKVFLECVQDMDHENMFWYRQDPGLGLRLIYFSYDVKMKEKGDIPEGYSVSREKKERFSLILESASTNQTSMYLCASSHVRAQHFGDGTRLSIL.

CDR3 loop: CASIPSDLRGEKLFF. The DNA for the CDR3 is TGTGCCAGTATCCCCTCAGACCTCCGGGGGGAAAAACTGTTTTTT. The rearrangement joins TRBV19 to TRBJ1-4; D may be TRBD1 (5 bases). Germline-derived CDR1 and CDR2 are LNHDA and SQIVND (reference sequence). The V end was cut by 7 bases, the J end by 8 bases, with 20 bases between. This CDR3 spans 15 amino acids.

The chain joins TRBV12-2 to TRBJ1-4. TRBV12-2 corresponds to a pseudogene. The CDR3 contains 18 residues. In DNA form, the CDR3 reads TGTGCAAGTCGCTTAGGTGGCTCGGGGGAGAAGTTTAATGAAAAACTGTTTTTT. Encoded protein: CASRLGGSGEKFNEKLFF.

The chain uses TRBV11-2 and TRBJ2-3; 7 bases match TRBD2. Per the germline V gene, CDR1 is SGHAT and CDR2 is FQNNGV. This CDR3 comprises 13 residues. V lost 8 bases and J lost 5; bases outside the gene matches: 7. CDR3 amino acids: CASFASGGDTQYF. CDR3 DNA: TGTGCCAGCTTTGCTAGCGGTGGAGATACGCAGTATTTT.

The V and J genes are TRBV5-1 and TRBJ2-7; D perhaps matches TRBD1 (6 bases). The germline V gene has CDR1 SGHRS and CDR2 YFSETQ. CDR3 length: 15 amino acids. With 3 bases removed from V and 3 bases from J, the gap between germline ends came to 16 bases. The CDR3 loop is CASSSRTVPGYEQYF. In DNA, the CDR3 is TGCGCCAGCAGCTCCCGGACAGTGCCTGGCTACGAGCAGTACTTC.

The sample holds one count of this clone. The chain links TRBV3-1 (or the pseudogene TRBV3-2) to TRBJ1-2; 10 bases match TRBD1. Germline V gene data show CDR1 as LGHDT and CDR2 as YNNKEL (reference sequence). The CDR3 totals 13 residues. J gave up 6 bases and V 7 bases, and 5 bases lay outside the gene matches. The CDR3 DNA is TGTGCCAGCATGGGGACAGGGGTGCATGGCTACACCTTC. Encoded protein: CASMGTGVHGYTF.

The V and J genes are TRBV5-1 and TRBJ1-2, with 9 bases that match TRBD1. Germline values: CDR1 SGHRS, CDR2 YFSETQ. V dropped 0 bases and J dropped 5; count of bases not matched to a gene: 5. CDR3 size: 15 residues. The chain's CDR3 is CASSLDRGPPYGYTF. The DNA of the CDR3 is TGCGCCAGCAGCTTGGACAGGGGGCCTCCATATGGCTACACCTTC.

The chain combines TRBV3-1 (or the pseudogene TRBV3-2) with TRBJ1-4; maybe TRBD1 (6 bases). V lost 5 bases and J lost 4, with 8 bases in between. This CDR3 has 13 residues. Germline CDR1 LGHDT, CDR2 YNNKEL (reference sequence). The CDR3 loop is CASSVQGNEKLFF. CDR3 coding DNA: TGTGCCAGCAGCGTACAGGGTAATGAAAAACTGTTTTTT.

The chain recombines TRBV30 with TRBJ2-5; no firm D call. The CDR3 totals 12 residues. Trimming stripped 5 bases from V and 4 bases from J, with 11 bases between. Germline CDR1 and CDR2: GTSNPN and SVGIG (reference sequence). Written as DNA, the CDR3 is TGTGCCTGGGCCTTGATCGGAGAGACCCAGTACTTC. This translates into CAWALIGETQYF.

This clone was seen a few times. This chain links TRBV6-5 with TRBJ1-2, with 8 nucleotides matching TRBD1. CDR1 and CDR2 (germline): MNHEY, SVGAGI. The CDR3 extends over 15 amino acids. J lost 1 base, V lost 5 bases, and 6 bases had no gene match. Here the CDR3 DNA reads TGTGCCAGCAGTCCAGGACAGGGAGGTAACTATGGCTACACCTTC. Translation: CASSPGQGGNYGYTF.

The genes are TRBV19 and TRBJ1-4, with a tentative D call TRBD1 (6 bases). V lost 2 bases and J lost 1, with 8 bases in between. Per the germline V gene, CDR1 is LNHDA and CDR2 is SQIVND (reference sequence). The CDR3 runs to 15 residues. The CDR3 nucleotides are TGTGCCAGTAGTATAAGCAGGGGAACTAATGAAAAACTGTTTTTT. It is translated as CASSISRGTNEKLFF.

The gene calls are TRBV5-1 and TRBJ1-2, with D tentatively TRBD1 (5 bases). This CDR3 is 14 amino acids long. Germline V gives CDR1 SGHRS, CDR2 YFSETQ. The ends were cut back, 1 base at V and 6 bases at J, with 13 bases in the middle. CDR3 nucleotides: TGCGCCAGCAGCTTGCAGGAGTCGGGGGATGGCTACACCTTC. Translated, it gives CASSLQESGDGYTF.

The chain employs TRBV3-1 (or the pseudogene TRBV3-2) and TRBJ1-5, with D possibly matching TRBD1 (6 bases). CDR1 is LGHDT and CDR2 is YNNKEL in the germline V gene (reference sequence). The V gene lost 4 bases and the J gene lost 3 bases, with 10 bases spanning the gap. The CDR3 spans 14 residues. Here the CDR3 reads CASSRDRHNQPQHF. CDR3 DNA: TGTGCCAGCAGCCGTGACAGGCACAATCAGCCCCAGCATTTT.

The chain joins TRBV6-6 to TRBJ2-4; no clear D. Germline V lookup: CDR1 MNHNY, CDR2 SVGAGI (reference sequence). This CDR3 has 14 amino acids. V lost 5 bases, J lost 0 bases, and 8 bases lay in between. This chain's CDR3 is CASSPGLAKNIQYF. In nucleotides, the CDR3 is TGTGCCAGCAGTCCAGGATTAGCCAAAAACATTCAGTACTTC.

The chain links TRBV13 to TRBJ1-4, with 12 positions matching TRBD1. The V and J ends lost 3 bases and 7 bases, in that order; junction bases with no gene match: 9. This CDR3 region has 17 residues. Germline loops: CDR1 PRHDT, CDR2 FYEKMQ (reference sequence). The CDR3 sequence is CASSFRDRGRSGEKLFF. The CDR3 coding sequence is TGTGCCAGCAGCTTCCGGGACAGGGGGCGATCGGGTGAAAAACTGTTTTTT.

V and J are TRBV7-2 and TRBJ1-1; 9 bases map to TRBD1. The V segment lost 8 bases and the J segment 0 bases; nucleotides outside the gene matches: 4. Germline V gene lookup returns CDR1 SGHTA and CDR2 FQGNSA. The CDR3 loop spans 14 amino acids. The CDR3: CASGTGWLNTEAFF. CDR3 in DNA: TGTGCCAGCGGGACAGGGTGGCTGAACACTGAAGCTTTCTTT.

The V call is TRBV7-8, the J call TRBJ1-3, with D maybe TRBD1 (5 bases). Germline-derived CDR1 and CDR2 are SGHVS and FQNEAQ. The CDR3 extends over 16 amino acids. Trimming cost V 2 bases and J 0 bases, with 11 bases left between them. In DNA form, the CDR3 reads TGTGCCAGCAGCTTATTGAGACAGAGCTCTGGAAACACCATATATTTT. It yields the protein CASSLLRQSSGNTIYF.